The rows below give T cell receptor beta chains drawn from one sample of a study of beta chain features in type 1 diabetes. Here immunoSEQ multiplex PCR was the method, and the copy in TCRdb shows in-frame clones only, minus some. This sample carries 330,000 or so clones, 10% to 15% of them seen once, and the ten largest clones take 0.008% to 0.011%. Material: naive CD4+ T cells from blood. Every receptor here comes from a woman in her late teens or twenties with type 1 diabetes. Both conserved end residues are part of each CDR3. Fields, in order: CDR3 protein, J gene, V gene.

cdr3_aa: CASSLGLGTGGEKLFF
j_call: TRBJ1-4
v_call: TRBV5-4

cdr3_aa: CASSPPTGGAGYTF
j_call: TRBJ1-2
v_call: TRBV7-2

cdr3_aa: CASSPLSGRRFDTQYF
j_call: TRBJ2-3
v_call: TRBV9

cdr3_aa: CSVVPRLADTEAFF
j_call: TRBJ1-1
v_call: TRBV29-1

cdr3_aa: CASSPEAVLTF
j_call: TRBJ2-6
v_call: TRBV11-2

cdr3_aa: CASSFFGTLMRGETQYF
j_call: TRBJ2-5
v_call: TRBV11-2

cdr3_aa: CASSYQLNTEAFF
j_call: TRBJ1-1
v_call: TRBV6-5

cdr3_aa: CASSLGLAGSTRGGETQYF
j_call: TRBJ2-5
v_call: TRBV7-2

cdr3_aa: CASSDTGGGNQPQHF
j_call: TRBJ1-5
v_call: TRBV2

cdr3_aa: CASSLSASLRQYF
j_call: TRBJ2-7
v_call: TRBV7-3

cdr3_aa: CASSAPSGSYEQYF
j_call: TRBJ2-7
v_call: TRBV2

cdr3_aa: CAWGRQLSYEQYF
j_call: TRBJ2-7
v_call: TRBV30

cdr3_aa: CASSPLEYGYTF
j_call: TRBJ1-2
v_call: TRBV18

cdr3_aa: CASSLRDSSYEQYF
j_call: TRBJ2-7
v_call: TRBV11-2

cdr3_aa: CASSYGQPNEQFF
j_call: TRBJ2-1
v_call: TRBV14

cdr3_aa: CSVGGQATNTGELFF
j_call: TRBJ2-2
v_call: TRBV29-1

cdr3_aa: CASSLISETQYF
j_call: TRBJ2-5
v_call: TRBV28

cdr3_aa: CASSRGDYRGRETQYF
j_call: TRBJ2-5
v_call: TRBV2

cdr3_aa: CASSLGHSTLLYRGYTF
j_call: TRBJ1-2
v_call: TRBV5-1

cdr3_aa: CAISEGQGGGYTF
j_call: TRBJ1-2
v_call: TRBV10-3

cdr3_aa: CASSAFSGGLSYNEQFF
j_call: TRBJ2-1
v_call: TRBV5-1

cdr3_aa: CASSLGQGRTEAFF
j_call: TRBJ1-1
v_call: TRBV7-9

cdr3_aa: CASSLEGLGGSETQYF
j_call: TRBJ2-5
v_call: TRBV5-1

cdr3_aa: CASSPTGSTDTQYF
j_call: TRBJ2-3
v_call: TRBV19

cdr3_aa: CASSEGQGGSQPQHF
j_call: TRBJ1-5
v_call: TRBV9

cdr3_aa: CASSPGETQYF
j_call: TRBJ2-5
v_call: TRBV7-9

cdr3_aa: CARGQGGPGANVLTF
j_call: TRBJ2-6
v_call: TRBV11-2

cdr3_aa: CASSPTGWDNQPQHF
j_call: TRBJ1-5
v_call: TRBV18

cdr3_aa: CASSSITGSGNTIYF
j_call: TRBJ1-3
v_call: TRBV28

cdr3_aa: CASSPPERRDTQYF
j_call: TRBJ2-3
v_call: TRBV18

cdr3_aa: CASEDRAYSYEQYF
j_call: TRBJ2-7
v_call: TRBV28

cdr3_aa: CACPKPGGREKLFF
j_call: TRBJ1-4
v_call: TRBV30

cdr3_aa: CASSQPAGGYGYTF
j_call: TRBJ1-2
v_call: TRBV5-6

cdr3_aa: CASSFGTGVRGANVLTF
j_call: TRBJ2-6
v_call: TRBV5-1

cdr3_aa: CASSPQSLGGQYF
j_call: TRBJ2-7
v_call: TRBV7-9

cdr3_aa: CASSDMGLPEETQYF
j_call: TRBJ2-5
v_call: TRBV25-1

cdr3_aa: CASSLGQGGTEAFF
j_call: TRBJ1-1
v_call: TRBV5-1

cdr3_aa: CASRSPGGEGEQYF
j_call: TRBJ2-7
v_call: TRBV28

cdr3_aa: CASSPGRDSGTQYF
j_call: TRBJ2-3
v_call: TRBV18

cdr3_aa: CASSTSGISGYTF
j_call: TRBJ1-2
v_call: TRBV4-3

cdr3_aa: CASSLGQGRHEQFF
j_call: TRBJ2-1
v_call: TRBV7-9

cdr3_aa: CASSAPGQPYEQYF
j_call: TRBJ2-7
v_call: TRBV18

cdr3_aa: CASSVTGVETQYF
j_call: TRBJ2-5
v_call: TRBV5-4

cdr3_aa: CASSTRTGNEQYF
j_call: TRBJ2-7
v_call: TRBV9

cdr3_aa: CAWSQWRGASTDTQYF
j_call: TRBJ2-3
v_call: TRBV30

cdr3_aa: CASSLVTGNGYTF
j_call: TRBJ1-2
v_call: TRBV13

cdr3_aa: CASSRTGIGREEQYF
j_call: TRBJ2-7
v_call: TRBV5-4

cdr3_aa: CASSLERASGGDEQFF
j_call: TRBJ2-1
v_call: TRBV5-1

cdr3_aa: CASSKGDSRVRANEQYF
j_call: TRBJ2-7
v_call: TRBV21-1